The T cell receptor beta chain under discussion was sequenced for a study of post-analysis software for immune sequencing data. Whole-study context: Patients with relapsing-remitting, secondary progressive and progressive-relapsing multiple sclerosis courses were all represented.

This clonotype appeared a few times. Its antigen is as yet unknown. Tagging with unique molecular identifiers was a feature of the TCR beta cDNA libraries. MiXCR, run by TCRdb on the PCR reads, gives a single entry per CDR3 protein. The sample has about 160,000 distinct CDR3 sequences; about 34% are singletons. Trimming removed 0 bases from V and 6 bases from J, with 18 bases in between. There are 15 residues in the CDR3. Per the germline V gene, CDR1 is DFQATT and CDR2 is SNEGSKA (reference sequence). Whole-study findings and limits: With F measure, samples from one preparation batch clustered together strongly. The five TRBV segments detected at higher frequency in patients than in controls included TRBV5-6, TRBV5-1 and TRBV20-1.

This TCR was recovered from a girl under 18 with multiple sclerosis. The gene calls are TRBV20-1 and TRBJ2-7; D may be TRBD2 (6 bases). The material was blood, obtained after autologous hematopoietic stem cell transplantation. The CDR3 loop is CSARDHGGALREQYF. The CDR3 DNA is TGCAGTGCTAGAGATCACGGCGGGGCCTTGCGCGAGCAGTACTTC.